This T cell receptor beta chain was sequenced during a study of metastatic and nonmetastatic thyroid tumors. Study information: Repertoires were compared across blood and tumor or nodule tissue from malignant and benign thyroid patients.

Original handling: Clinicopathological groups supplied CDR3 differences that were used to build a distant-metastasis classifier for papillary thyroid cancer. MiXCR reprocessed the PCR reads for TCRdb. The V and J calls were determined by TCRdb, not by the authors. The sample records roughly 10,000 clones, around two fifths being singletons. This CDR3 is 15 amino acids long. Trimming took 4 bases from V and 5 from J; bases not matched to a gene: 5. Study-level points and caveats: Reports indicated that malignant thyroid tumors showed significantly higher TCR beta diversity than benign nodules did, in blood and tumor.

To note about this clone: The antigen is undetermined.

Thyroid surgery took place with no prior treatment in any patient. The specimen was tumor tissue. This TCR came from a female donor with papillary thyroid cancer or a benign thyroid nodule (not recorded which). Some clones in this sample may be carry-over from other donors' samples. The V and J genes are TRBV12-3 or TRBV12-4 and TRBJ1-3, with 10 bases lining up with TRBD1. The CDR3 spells CASSSGQGLRNTIYF. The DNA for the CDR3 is TGTGCCAGCAGTTCGGGACAGGGGCTTCGAAACACCATATATTTT.